These 17 T cell receptor beta chains were all obtained from the same sample, sequenced in a study of cytomegalovirus exposure and HLA in healthy donors. With 60 Vbeta and 13 Jbeta primers, the PCR was carried out. Clones were sequenced by immunoSEQ multiplex PCR, and TCRdb holds only the in-frame ones, with some missing. The data contain more than 120,000 clones, about four fifths of them singletons. The sample consisted of PBMCs. The receptors originated from a male donor in good health and CMV-seronegative.

As to this clone: A read error may produce the germline difference seen at one junction end. This chain joins TRBV28 and TRBJ2-1; the D gene is possibly TRBD2 (6 bases). The CDR3 is 16 amino acids. Germline V CDR1 and CDR2: MDHEN, SYDVKM. In DNA form, the CDR3 reads TGTGCCACCAGTTCCGGCAGGGAGGCGTCCTACAATGAGCAGTTCTTC. Translated, it gives CATSSGREASYNEQFF.

The gene calls are TRBV28 and TRBJ2-5, with a tentative D call TRBD1 (5 bases). CDR1 and CDR2 from the germline V gene are MDHEN and SYDVKM. This CDR3 is 16 amino acids long. Trimming cost V 6 bases and J 2 bases, with 19 bases left between them. The DNA for the CDR3 is TGTGCCAGCAGCCAATCTGGGGCAAGCTGGCAAGAGACCCAGTACTTC. It translates to CASSQSGASWQETQYF.

This chain uses TRBV30 with TRBJ1-5; D is uncertain. Trimming shortened V by 1 base and J by 5 bases, and 9 bases separated the two germline ends. The germline CDR1 and CDR2 sequences are GTSNPN and SVGIG (reference sequence). The CDR3 contains 13 residues. CDR3 in amino acids: CAWSGGSDQPQHF. Written as DNA, the CDR3 is TGTGCCTGGAGTGGAGGGTCAGATCAGCCCCAGCATTTT.

CDR3 residues: CASGVWGGEQFF. CDR3 nucleotides: TGCGCCAGCGGGGTTTGGGGAGGGGAGCAGTTCTTC. The rearrangement joins TRBV5-1 to TRBJ2-1; 7 bases map to TRBD2. This CDR3 region has 12 residues. V trimming: 7 bases; J trimming: 10 bases; junction bases outside the gene matches: 8. Germline assignment: CDR1 SGHRS and CDR2 YFSETQ. Using reference TRBV5-1 and TRBJ2-1 for the parts outside the CDR3, the full variable domain is KAGVTQTPRYLIKTRGQQVTLSCSPISGHRSVSWYQQTPGQGLQFLFEYFSETQRNKGNFPGRFSGRQFSNSRSEMNVSTLELGDSALYLCASGVWGGEQFFGPGTRLTVL.

The CDR3 DNA follows: TGTGCCAGCAGACGAACGGGAGTGAACACTGAAGCTTTCTTT. The encoded protein is CASRRTGVNTEAFF. The rearrangement uses TRBV11-1 and TRBJ1-1; D gene ambiguous. Germline V gene sequence: CDR1 SGHAT, CDR2 FQDESV (reference sequence). This CDR3 has 14 amino acids. V was clipped by 6 bases and J by 0 bases, with 11 bases between them.

The V gene is TRBV7-9, the J gene TRBJ2-1; D possibly corresponds to TRBD2 (7 bases). This CDR3 contains 14 residues. Trimming cost V 5 bases and J 8 bases, with 16 bases left between them. Germline CDR1 and CDR2: SEHNR and FQNEAQ (reference sequence). The CDR3 DNA reads TGTGCCAGCAGCCCCCGGGGGAGGGGGGATGAGCAGTTCTTC. Encoded protein: CASSPRGRGDEQFF.

V is TRBV5-6 and J is TRBJ2-3, with a tentative D call TRBD2 (6 bases). Germline V CDR1 and CDR2: SGHDT, YYEEEE. V was clipped by 2 bases and J by 1 base, with 23 bases between them. The CDR3 covers 19 residues. Here the CDR3 DNA reads TGTGCCAGCAGCTTCTGGTCTCTTGCGGGACCCGCCGGCACAGATACGCAGTATTTT. Residues: CASSFWSLAGPAGTDTQYF.

V and J are TRBV30 and TRBJ2-3, with D possibly matching TRBD1 (5 bases). Looked up from germline, CDR1 is GTSNPN and CDR2 is SVGIG (reference sequence). The V and J ends lost 0 bases and 1 base respectively, with 17 bases between them. The CDR3 consists of 17 residues. The CDR3 coding sequence is TGTGCCTGGAGTGTATTCCAGGGCAGGGTGGGCACAGATACGCAGTATTTT. Protein: CAWSVFQGRVGTDTQYF. Looking up the rest from reference TRBV30 and TRBJ2-3 gives the full variable domain: SQTIHQWPATLVQPVGSPLSLECTVEGTSNPNLYWYRQAAGRGLQLLFYSVGIGQISSEVPQNLSASRPQDRQFILSSKKLLLSDSGFYLCAWSVFQGRVGTDTQYFGPGTRLTVL.

DNA of the CDR3: TGTGCCAGCAGCGTGCCAGGGACAGATACGCAGTATTTT. Translated: CASSVPGTDTQYF. The genes are TRBV6-5 and TRBJ2-3, with D possibly TRBD1 on 5 matching bases. Trimming shortened V by 6 bases and J by 3 bases, and 10 bases separated the two germline ends. Germline assignment: CDR1 MNHEY and CDR2 SVGAGI. The CDR3 runs to 13 residues.

In its sample, this clone was seen once. The rearrangement joins TRBV6-1 to TRBJ1-3; D is ambiguous. This CDR3 is built from 15 residues. Per the germline V gene, CDR1 is MNHNS and CDR2 is SASEGT. Trimming shortened V by 4 bases and J by 3 bases, and 13 bases separated the two germline ends. CDR3 DNA sequence: TGTGCCAGCAGTGTGACTCGCTGCGGTGGAAACACCATATATTTT. It translates to CASSVTRCGGNTIYF.

This chain connects TRBV6-5 to TRBJ1-3, with D maybe TRBD1 (6 bases). The V gene lost 6 bases and the J gene lost 2 bases, with 8 bases spanning the gap. This CDR3 comprises 13 residues. The germline V gene has CDR1 MNHEY and CDR2 SVGAGI. CDR3 nucleotides: TGTGCCAGCAGGGGGGGGCCTGGAAACACCATATATTTT. Amino acids: CASRGGPGNTIYF.

The CDR3, as DNA: TGTGCCAGCAGCGTAGATATTAGCGGAGCCTACGAGCAGTACTTC. It codes for CASSVDISGAYEQYF. This chain uses TRBV9 with TRBJ2-5; D may be TRBD2 (6 bases). Near its end, the DNA agrees better with TRBJ2-7, so the J call may be wrong. The CDR3 has 15 residues. Germline V gene lookup returns CDR1 SGDLS and CDR2 YYNGEE.

Here the CDR3 DNA reads TGTGCCACCAGCAGAGATCCCGGGGAACGGCACACTGAAGCTTTCTTT. Protein product: CATSRDPGERHTEAFF. The chain links TRBV15 to TRBJ1-1; D gene ambiguous. Between the trimmed V and J ends, which lost 0 bases and 3 bases, there was a span of 14 bases. The germline CDR1 and CDR2 sequences are LNHNV and YYDKDF (reference sequence). This CDR3 comprises 16 residues.

V is TRBV9 and J is TRBJ2-5; 7 nucleotides line up with TRBD1. The CDR3 spans 14 residues. With V trimmed by 6 bases and J by 5 bases, 10 bases remained unmatched. Germline lookup yields CDR1 SGDLS and CDR2 YYNGEE. CDR3 loop: CASTIGGTVETQYF. The CDR3 DNA sequence: TGTGCCAGCACGATAGGGGGCACGGTCGAGACCCAGTACTTC.

The rearrangement uses TRBV11-2 and TRBJ2-1; D is undetermined. Trimming removed 3 bases at V and 1 base at J, with 10 bases between. The CDR3 runs to 15 residues. From germline, CDR1 is SGHAT and CDR2 FQNNGV. The CDR3 reads CASSLVLLSYNEQFF. Written as DNA, the CDR3 is TGTGCCAGCAGCTTGGTACTACTTTCCTACAATGAGCAGTTCTTC.

The CDR3 here is CASSLTGGSHYEQYF. In DNA, the CDR3 is TGTGCCAGCAGCTTAACGGGCGGGAGCCACTACGAGCAGTACTTC. This chain connects TRBV7-3 to TRBJ2-7, with TRBD2 identical over 7 bases. Per germline, CDR1 SGHTA and CDR2 FQGTGA. The CDR3 has 15 amino acids. Trimming took 0 bases from V and 3 from J; bases not matched to a gene: 5.

This clone has a handful of counts. This chain links TRBV9 with TRBJ1-4; TRBD1 matches at 7 bases. This CDR3 region has 14 residues. J lost 5 bases, V lost 0 bases, and 1 base had no gene match. Germline-derived CDR1 and CDR2 are SGDLS and YYNGEE. In DNA form, the CDR3 reads TGTGCCAGCAGCGTAGCGACAGGGAATGAAAAACTGTTTTTT. Translating gives CASSVATGNEKLFF.